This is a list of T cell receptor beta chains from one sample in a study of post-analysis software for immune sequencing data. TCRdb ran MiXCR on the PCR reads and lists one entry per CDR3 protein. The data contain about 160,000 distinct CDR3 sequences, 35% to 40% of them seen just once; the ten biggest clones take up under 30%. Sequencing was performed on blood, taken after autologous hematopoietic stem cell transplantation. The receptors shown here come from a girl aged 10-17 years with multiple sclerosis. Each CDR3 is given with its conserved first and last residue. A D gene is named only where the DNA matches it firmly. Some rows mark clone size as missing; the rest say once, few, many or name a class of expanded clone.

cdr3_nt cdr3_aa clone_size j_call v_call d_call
TGTGCCAGCAGCTTTCCCAGGGCCTACGAGCAGTACTTC CASSFPRAYEQYF few TRBJ2-7 TRBV7-2 .
TGCAGTGCTAGAGATCTTAACAGGCTTGAGCAGTTCTTC CSARDLNRLEQFF few TRBJ2-1 TRBV20-1 .
TGTGCCAGCAGCGTAGCGGTCCAAGGGGGGGAGACCCAGTACTTC CASSVAVQGGETQYF . TRBJ2-5 TRBV9 .
TGTGCCAGCAGCCACTCCCGGAACACTGAAGCTTTCTTT CASSHSRNTEAFF few TRBJ1-1 TRBV7-6 .
TGTGCCAGCAGCACCAGGGGGCCGGTGACGGGAAATGAGCAGTTCTGG CASSTRGPVTGNEQFW . TRBJ2-1 TRBV7-2 TRBD1
TGCAGCGTCGCTGACAGGTTAGATGAGCAGACTAATGAAAAACTGTTTTTT CSVADRLDEQTNEKLFF . TRBJ1-4 TRBV29-1 .
TGCAGTGCTGTGGGACAGTCACTAGAGACCCAGTACTTC CSAVGQSLETQYF . TRBJ2-5 TRBV20-1 TRBD1
TGTGCCAGCAGGCCGGGAGGTGTGGAGACCCAGTACTTC CASRPGGVETQYF . TRBJ2-5 TRBV28 TRBD2
TGTGCCATCAGCGGACTGGGGGGGGAGACCCAGTACTTC CAISGLGGETQYF . TRBJ2-5 TRBV10-3 TRBD2
TGCGCCAGCAGCTTGTCCGACGGCCGGCTAGCGGGGGTTCCGCCCTCATACAATGAGCAGTTCTTC CASSLSDGRLAGVPPSYNEQFF few TRBJ2-1 TRBV5-1 TRBD2
TGTGCCACCAGCGGGGGGGTATCGGCCGTTCAGCCCCAGCATTTT CATSGGVSAVQPQHF . TRBJ1-5 TRBV15 .
TGTGCCAGCAAATATAGGGCCGGGATGCTAGCGGGAGATGGGCAGTTCTTC CASKYRAGMLAGDGQFF . TRBJ2-1 TRBV2 TRBD2
TGTGCCAGCAGGGCAGGGGGAGAAAATCAGCCCCAGCATTTT CASRAGGENQPQHF . TRBJ1-5 TRBV12-3/TRBV12-4 TRBD1
TGTGCCATCAGTGAACTAATTGACAGATCCTATGGCTACACCTTC CAISELIDRSYGYTF few TRBJ1-2 TRBV10-3 .
TGCGCCAGCAGCTCCCGGGGGGGCCTTGTTTACACTGAAGCTTTCTTT CASSSRGGLVYTEAFF . TRBJ1-1 TRBV5-1 .
TGTGCCAGCAGCTCCGAGGGGACCGTGCAGTACTTC CASSSEGTVQYF . TRBJ2-4 TRBV7-3 .
TGCGCCAGCAGCCAGAGGGCCCCACTTACTAGCGGGATCCCCAATGAGCAGTTCTTC CASSQRAPLTSGIPNEQFF . TRBJ2-1 TRBV4-3 TRBD2
TGTGCCTGGAGTACGGGACCTTATAGCAATCAGCCCCAGCATTTT CAWSTGPYSNQPQHF few TRBJ1-5 TRBV30 .
TGCAGTGCTAGGCTAGCGGGAGCCTACGAGCAGTACTTC CSARLAGAYEQYF few TRBJ2-7 TRBV20-1 TRBD2
TGTGCCACCAGCAGAGATCCTCGAGGACTAGCGCCCACCGGGGAGCGGTTTTTT CATSRDPRGLAPTGERFF . TRBJ2-2 TRBV15 TRBD2